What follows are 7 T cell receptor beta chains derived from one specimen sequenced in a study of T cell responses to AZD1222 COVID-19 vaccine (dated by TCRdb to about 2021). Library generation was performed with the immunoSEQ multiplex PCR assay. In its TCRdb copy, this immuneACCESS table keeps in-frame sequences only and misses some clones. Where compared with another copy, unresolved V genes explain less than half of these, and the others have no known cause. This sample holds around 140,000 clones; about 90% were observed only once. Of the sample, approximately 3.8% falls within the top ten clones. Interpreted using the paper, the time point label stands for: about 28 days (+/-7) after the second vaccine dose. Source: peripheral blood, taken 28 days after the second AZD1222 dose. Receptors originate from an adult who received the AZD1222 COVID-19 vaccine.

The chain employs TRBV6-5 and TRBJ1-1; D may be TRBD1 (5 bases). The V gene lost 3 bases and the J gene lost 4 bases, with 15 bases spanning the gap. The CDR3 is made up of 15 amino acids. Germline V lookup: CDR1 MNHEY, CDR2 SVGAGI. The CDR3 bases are TGTGCCAGCAGTTATGCGCAGGGTTCGGGCACTGAAGCTTTCTTT. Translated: CASSYAQGSGTEAFF.

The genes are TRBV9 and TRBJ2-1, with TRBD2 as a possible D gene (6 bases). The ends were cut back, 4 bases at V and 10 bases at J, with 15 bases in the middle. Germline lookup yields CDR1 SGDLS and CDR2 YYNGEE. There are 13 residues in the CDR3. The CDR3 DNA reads TGTGCCAGCAGCCTTAGCCCCGGGGGAGAGCAGTTCTTC. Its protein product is CASSLSPGGEQFF. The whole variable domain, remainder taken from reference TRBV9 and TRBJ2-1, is DSGVTQTPKHLITATGQRVTLRCSPRSGDLSVYWYQQSLDQGLQFLIQYYNGEERAKGNILERFSAQQFPDLHSELNLSSLELGDSALYFCASSLSPGGEQFFGPGTRLTVL.

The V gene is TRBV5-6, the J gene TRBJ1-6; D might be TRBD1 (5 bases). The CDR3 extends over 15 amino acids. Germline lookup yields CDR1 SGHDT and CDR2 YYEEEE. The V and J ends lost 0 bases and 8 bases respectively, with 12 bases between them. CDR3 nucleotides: TGTGCCAGCAGCTTGGCCGGCAGGGCGGATTCACCCCTCCACTTT. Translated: CASSLAGRADSPLHF.

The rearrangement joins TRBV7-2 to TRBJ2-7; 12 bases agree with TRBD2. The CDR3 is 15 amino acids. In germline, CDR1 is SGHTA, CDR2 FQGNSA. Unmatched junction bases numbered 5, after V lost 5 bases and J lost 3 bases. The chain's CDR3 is CASSQGLAGIYEQYF. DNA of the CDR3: TGTGCCAGCAGCCAAGGACTAGCGGGAATCTACGAGCAGTACTTC.

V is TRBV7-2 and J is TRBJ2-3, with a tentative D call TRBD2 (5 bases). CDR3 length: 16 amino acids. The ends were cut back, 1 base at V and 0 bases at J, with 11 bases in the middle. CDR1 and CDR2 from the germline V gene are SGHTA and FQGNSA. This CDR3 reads CASSLDGVLSTDTQYF. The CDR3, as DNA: TGTGCCAGCAGCTTAGACGGGGTATTAAGCACAGATACGCAGTATTTT.

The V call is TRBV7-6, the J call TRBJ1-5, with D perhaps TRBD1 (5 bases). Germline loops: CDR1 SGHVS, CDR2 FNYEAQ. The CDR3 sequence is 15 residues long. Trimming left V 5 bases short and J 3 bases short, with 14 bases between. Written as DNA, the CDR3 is TGTGCCAGCAGCCTTGGGGGGGAAAACAATCAGCCCCAGCATTTT. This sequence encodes CASSLGGENNQPQHF.

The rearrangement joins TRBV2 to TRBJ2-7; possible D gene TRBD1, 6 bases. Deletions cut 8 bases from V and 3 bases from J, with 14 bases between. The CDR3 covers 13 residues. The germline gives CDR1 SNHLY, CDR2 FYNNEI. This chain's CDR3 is CASARDTLYEQYF. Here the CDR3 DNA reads TGTGCCAGCGCCCGGGACACCCTCTACGAGCAGTACTTC. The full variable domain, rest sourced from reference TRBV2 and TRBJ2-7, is EPEVTQTPSHQVTQMGQEVILRCVPISNHLYFYWYRQILGQKVEFLVSFYNNEISEKSEIFDDQFSVERPDGSNFTLKIRSTKLEDSAMYFCASARDTLYEQYFGPGTRLTVT.